This is a list of T cell receptor beta chains from one sample in a study of siplizumab effects on memory and regulatory T cells. Assay: immunoSEQ multiplex PCR; the TCRdb copy retains only in-frame clones and omits some. The sample holds about 120,000 clones, about 94% seen once. Specimen: non-Treg CD4+ T cells sorted from blood. These receptors were taken from a human donor in good health. The CDR3 runs from the conserved cysteine through the conserved F or W. The order of the fields is D gene, J gene, V gene, CDR3 DNA, CDR3 protein. The D gene is left open where the match is weak.

NA | TRBJ1-1 | TRBV7-9 | TGTGCCAGCAGCTCACTTAGTCGTACTGAAGCTTTCTTT | CASSSLSRTEAFF
NA | TRBJ2-6 | TRBV5-1 | TGCGCCAGCAGCCAAAACCCCTCTGGGGCCAACGTCCTGACTTTC | CASSQNPSGANVLTF
TRBD1 | TRBJ1-3 | TRBV19 | TGTGCCAGTAGTGCGGACAGGGCGGGAAACACCATATATTTT | CASSADRAGNTIYF
NA | TRBJ1-3 | TRBV10-2 | TGCGCCAGCATTGGAGGCTACTCTGGAAACACCATATATTTT | CASIGGYSGNTIYF
TRBD1 | TRBJ2-7 | TRBV6-1 | TGTGCCAGCAGTGTTGGCCTGCGGACAGGGGATAACGAGCAGTACTTC | CASSVGLRTGDNEQYF
TRBD2 | TRBJ2-5 | TRBV6-5 | TGTGCCAGCAGGCGGGGGACTCCCCAAGGAACCCAGTACTTC | CASRRGTPQGTQYF
NA | TRBJ1-1 | TRBV19 | TGTGCCAGTAAGGACAGAAGGAACACTGAAGCTTTCTTT | CASKDRRNTEAFF
NA | TRBJ1-5 | TRBV2 | TGTGCCAGCAGTGAAAGTCAGCCCCAGCATTTT | CASSESQPQHF
TRBD2 | TRBJ2-5 | TRBV4-1 | TGCGCCAGCAGCCAAGAAGAGGGACTAGCGGGGTCGGAGACCCAGTACTTC | CASSQEEGLAGSETQYF
NA | TRBJ2-1 | TRBV7-2 | TGTGCCAGCAGCTCTAACCCGGAGGGGCGTAGCTCCTACAATGAGCAGTTCTTC | CASSSNPEGRSSYNEQFF
TRBD1 | TRBJ2-1 | TRBV7-2 | TGTGCCAGCAGCCCGGGGACAGGGAGTGAGCAGTTCTTC | CASSPGTGSEQFF
TRBD2 | TRBJ2-3 | TRBV5-1 | TGCGCCAGCAGTCCGGGACTAGCGACAGATACGCAGTATTTT | CASSPGLATDTQYF
NA | TRBJ1-6 | TRBV6-5 | TGTGCCAGCAATACGGGCCGGAATTCACCCCTCCACTTT | CASNTGRNSPLHF
NA | TRBJ1-6 | TRBV5-1 | TGCGCCAGCAGCTTGGACCCTTCCCTAGTCAGTCAGGATAATTCACCCCTCCACTTT | CASSLDPSLVSQDNSPLHF